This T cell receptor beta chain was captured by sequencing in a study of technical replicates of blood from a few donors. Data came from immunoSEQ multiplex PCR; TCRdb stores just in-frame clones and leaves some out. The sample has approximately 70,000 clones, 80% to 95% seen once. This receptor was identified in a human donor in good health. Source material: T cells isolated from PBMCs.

CDR3: CAIKVSGGGTTEAFF. CDR3 nucleotides: TGTGCCATTAAGGTCTCCGGGGGAGGCACCACTGAAGCTTTCTTT. This chain connects TRBV10-3 to TRBJ1-1; D perhaps matches TRBD1 (5 bases). The V gene lost 9 bases and the J gene lost 4 bases, with 21 bases spanning the gap. CDR1 ENHRY and CDR2 SYGVKD come from the germline V gene. The CDR3 is 15 residues long.